A selection of T cell receptor beta chains follows, all from one sample in a study of T cells in localized non-small cell lung cancer. Method: immunoSEQ multiplex PCR; TCRdb's copy keeps in-frame clones and lacks some. Here the sample spans 70,000 to 95,000 clones, approximately 90% being singletons. The sequences come from PBMCs, collected before any cancer treatment. These receptors all come from a woman aged 35 to 75 with stage II squamous cell lung carcinoma. The CDR3 runs from the conserved cysteine through the conserved F or W. Each record gives: V gene, clone size, J gene, D gene, CDR3 protein, CDR3 DNA. The D gene is left open where the match is weak. Some rows have no size entry. The others give once, few or many, or a class for an expanded clone.

TRBV27,NA,TRBJ2-6,NA,CASSFWGVEGANVLTF,TGTGCCAGCAGTTTTTGGGGAGTGGAAGGGGCCAACGTCCTGACTTTC
TRBV9,NA,TRBJ2-7,NA,CASSVGVGGYEQYF,TGTGCCAGCAGCGTAGGGGTGGGGGGCTACGAGCAGTACTTC
TRBV7-9,NA,TRBJ2-7,TRBD1,CASSTAGGPYEQYF,TGTGCCAGCAGCACCGCAGGGGGCCCCTACGAGCAGTACTTC
TRBV5-1,NA,TRBJ2-2,NA,CASSSRVLEGTGELFF,TGCGCCAGCAGCTCCCGCGTCCTCGAGGGGACCGGGGAGCTGTTTTTT
TRBV6-5,NA,TRBJ2-3,TRBD1,CASSYAGTADTDTQYF,TGTGCCAGCAGTTACGCCGGGACAGCAGACACAGATACGCAGTATTTT
TRBV7-9,NA,TRBJ1-3,NA,CASSLITGTDTIYF,TGTGCCAGCAGCCTGATTACCGGGACGGACACCATATATTTT
TRBV5-6,NA,TRBJ2-7,TRBD2,CASSSLAGITYEQYF,TGTGCCAGCAGCTCGCTAGCGGGAATAACCTACGAGCAGTACTTC
TRBV5-1,few,TRBJ1-1,NA,CASSLEGGGRTEAFF,TGCGCCAGCAGCTTGGAAGGGGGTGGACGCACTGAAGCTTTCTTT
TRBV19,few,TRBJ1-5,TRBD1,CASSIQGVTGQHF,TGTGCCAGTAGTATCCAGGGGGTAACTGGCCAGCATTTT
TRBV15,NA,TRBJ1-5,NA,CATSRGRGRSNQPQHF,TGTGCCACCAGCAGAGGGAGGGGCCGAAGCAATCAGCCCCAGCATTTT
TRBV5-1,NA,TRBJ1-1,TRBD1,CASSPGTGNTEAFF,TGCGCCAGCAGCCCCGGGACAGGGAACACTGAAGCTTTCTTT
TRBV6-1,NA,TRBJ1-2,TRBD1,CASTYRGNGYTF,TGTGCCAGCACCTACAGGGGGAATGGCTACACCTTC
TRBV20-1,NA,TRBJ1-1,NA,CSPGVSEAFF,TGCAGCCCAGGGGTTTCCGAAGCTTTCTTT
TRBV27,few,TRBJ1-2,TRBD1,CASSRRQGWGGYTF,TGTGCCAGCAGTCGCAGACAGGGGTGGGGTGGCTACACCTTC
TRBV6-1,NA,TRBJ2-1,NA,CASSEARGGGGEQFF,TGTGCCAGCAGTGAAGCGCGGGGCGGGGGCGGTGAGCAGTTCTTC
TRBV4-1,once,TRBJ2-1,NA,CASSLGQNSYNEQFF,TGCGCCAGCAGCCTTGGACAAAACTCCTACAATGAGCAGTTCTTC
TRBV4-2,NA,TRBJ2-5,NA,CASSQERQETQYF,TGTGCCAGCAGCCAAGAGCGGCAAGAGACCCAGTACTTC
TRBV30,NA,TRBJ2-3,NA,CAWSAIVRADTQYF,TGTGCCTGGAGCGCGATCGTTCGGGCAGATACGCAGTATTTT
TRBV7-9,NA,TRBJ1-1,NA,CASSFVRTEAFF,TGTGCCAGCAGCTTTGTTCGGACTGAAGCTTTCTTT
TRBV25-1,NA,TRBJ2-3,NA,CASSESRGLPVNTDTQYF,TGTGCCAGCAGTGAATCCAGAGGACTCCCGGTAAACACAGATACGCAGTATTTT
TRBV18,NA,TRBJ1-1,NA,CASSQTHTEAFF,TGTGCCAGCTCACAAACACACACTGAAGCTTTCTTT
TRBV6-1,NA,TRBJ1-5,TRBD1,CASGTGQPQHF,TGTGCATCGGGGACAGGTCAGCCCCAGCATTTT
TRBV18,NA,TRBJ2-5,NA,CASSPGRQETQYF,TGTGCCAGCTCACCAGGCAGACAAGAGACCCAGTACTTC
TRBV6-5,NA,TRBJ1-2,TRBD1,CASSTRTGGRGYTF,TGTGCCAGCAGTACCAGGACAGGGGGGCGGGGCTACACCTTC
TRBV19,NA,TRBJ2-7,TRBD2,CASSASIAGLSYEQYF,TGTGCCAGTAGTGCAAGCATAGCGGGACTCTCCTACGAGCAGTACTTC
TRBV5-8,NA,TRBJ2-6,TRBD1,CASSLEVKGASGANVLTF,TGTGCCAGCAGCTTGGAGGTTAAGGGGGCCTCTGGGGCCAACGTCCTGACTTTC
TRBV19,once,TRBJ1-6,NA,CASSTGDHSPLHF,TGTGCCAGTAGTACCGGGGACCATTCACCCCTCCACTTT
TRBV28,NA,TRBJ2-3,NA,CASSEPLHRAVDTQYF,TGTGCCAGCAGTGAGCCCCTACACAGGGCCGTAGATACGCAGTATTTT